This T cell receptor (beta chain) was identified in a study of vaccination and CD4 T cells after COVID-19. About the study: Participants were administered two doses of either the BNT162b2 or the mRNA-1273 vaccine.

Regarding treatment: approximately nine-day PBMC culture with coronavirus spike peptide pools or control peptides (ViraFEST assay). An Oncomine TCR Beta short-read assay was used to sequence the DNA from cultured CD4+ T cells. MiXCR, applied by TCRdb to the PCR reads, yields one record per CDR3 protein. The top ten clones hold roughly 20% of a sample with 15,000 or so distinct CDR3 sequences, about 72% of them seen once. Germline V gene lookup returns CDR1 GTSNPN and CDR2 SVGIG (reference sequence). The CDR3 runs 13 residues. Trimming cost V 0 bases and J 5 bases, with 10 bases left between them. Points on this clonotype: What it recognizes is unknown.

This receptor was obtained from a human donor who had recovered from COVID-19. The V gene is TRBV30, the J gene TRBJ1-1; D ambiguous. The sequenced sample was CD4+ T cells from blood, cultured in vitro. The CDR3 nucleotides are TGTGCCTGGAGTGTACAGCCCGGGACTGAAGCTTTCTTT. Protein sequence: CAWSVQPGTEAFF.